This T cell receptor beta chain was identified in a study of blood T cells in healthy people across ages. Study-level background: About one barcoded beta molecule was captured per two T cells (by template switching).

Study-level points and caveats: Estimates drawn from one million T cells were deemed to understate diversity.

Healthy Caucasians from Russia aged about 6 to 100 served as donors. This clonotype came up a few times. Its specificity is not known. Looked up from germline, CDR1 is LNHNV and CDR2 is YYDKDF (reference sequence). Trimming removed 1 base at V and 6 bases at J, with 13 bases between. CDR3 length: 15 residues. Primed by a sample-barcoded 5' primer and a J-beta primer mix, a second PCR proceeded for 7 to 11 cycles. The template-switch adaptor, which had 12 random nucleotides, put a tag on each cDNA molecule. Each CDR3 protein is one row after TCRdb ran MiXCR on the 5' RACE reads. This sample has around 1,800,000 distinct CDR3 sequences, with roughly two fifths found just once.

The source material was blood. This TCR was recovered from a human donor in good health. The chain carries TRBV15 and TRBJ2-1; perhaps TRBD1 as D (5 bases). CDR3 in DNA: TGTGCCACCAGCAGAGTCTTGGGGCAGTCCAATGAGCAGTTCTTC. This translates into CATSRVLGQSNEQFF.